Included here is one TCR beta chain sequence, with context. Its antigen is undetermined. Although they were nominally healthy when sampled, donors likely had unrecorded immune exposures. PCR involved 60 Vbeta and 13 Jbeta primers. Here immunoSEQ multiplex PCR was the method, and the copy in TCRdb shows in-frame clones only, minus some. Among roughly 150,000 clones listed, approximately 81% were seen once. The entry originates in a study of cytomegalovirus exposure and HLA in healthy donors. Study conclusions and caveats: The investigators catalogued 150 to 200 TCR beta chains as cytomegalovirus-associated.

The receptor was isolated from a male donor in good health and CMV-seronegative. The material sequenced was PBMCs.

The CDR3 spells CASSPYTRGGYTF. The CDR3, as DNA: TGTGCCAGCAGCCCCTACACCCGAGGGGGCTACACCTTC. The chain links TRBV14 to TRBJ1-2, with D uncertain. The CDR3 covers 13 residues. V was clipped by 4 bases and J by 8 bases, with 14 bases between them. The germline CDR1 and CDR2 sequences are SGHDN and FVKESK. The variable domain in full, with the rest retrieved from reference TRBV14 and TRBJ1-2, is EAGVTQFPSHSVIEKGQTVTLRCDPISGHDNLYWYRRVMGKEIKFLLHFVKESKQDESGMPNNRFLAERTGGTYSTLKVQPAELEDSGVYFCASSPYTRGGYTFGSGTRLTVV.